The present T cell receptor (beta chain) was sequenced within a study of blood T cell repertoires in COVID-19. Germline-derived CDR1 and CDR2 are DFQATT and SNEGSKA (reference sequence). This CDR3 spans 10 amino acids. Trimming left V 6 bases short and J 6 bases short, with 8 bases between. Method: immunoSEQ multiplex PCR; TCRdb's copy keeps in-frame clones and lacks some. The sample carries approximately 290,000 clones, around 90% recorded once. This receptor was identified in a woman between 18 and 29 years old with acute COVID-19. Sequencing was done on a sample of PBMCs or T cells enriched from blood (not recorded which). The rearrangement joins TRBV20-1 to TRBJ1-1; D gene uncertain. The chain's CDR3 is CSARRAEAFF. The CDR3 coding sequence is TGCAGTGCGCGACGGGCTGAAGCTTTCTTT.